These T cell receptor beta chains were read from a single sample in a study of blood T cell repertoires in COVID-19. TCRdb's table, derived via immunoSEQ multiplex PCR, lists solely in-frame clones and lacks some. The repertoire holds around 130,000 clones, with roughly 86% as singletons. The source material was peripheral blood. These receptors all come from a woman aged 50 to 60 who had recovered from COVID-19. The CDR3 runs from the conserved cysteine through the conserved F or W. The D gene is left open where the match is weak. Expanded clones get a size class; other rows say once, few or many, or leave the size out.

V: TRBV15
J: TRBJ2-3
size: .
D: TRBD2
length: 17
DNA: TGTGCCACCAGCAGGAGACTAGCGGGGCACCCGACAGATACGCAGTATTTT
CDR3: CATSRRLAGHPTDTQYF

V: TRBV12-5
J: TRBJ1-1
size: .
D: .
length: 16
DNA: TGTGCTAGTGGTTTGCTCTCGACAAGGCCGAACACTGAAGCTTTCTTT
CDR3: CASGLLSTRPNTEAFF

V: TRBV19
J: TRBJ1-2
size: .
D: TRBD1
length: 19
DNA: TGTGCCAGTAGTATTATGGTTGGGGACAGGGGGGCCCCTAACTATGGCTACACCTTC
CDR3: CASSIMVGDRGAPNYGYTF

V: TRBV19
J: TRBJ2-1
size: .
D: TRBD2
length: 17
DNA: TGTGCCAGTAGTGCAGGTAGACCTAGCGGGCCCTACAATGAGCAGTTCTTC
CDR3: CASSAGRPSGPYNEQFF

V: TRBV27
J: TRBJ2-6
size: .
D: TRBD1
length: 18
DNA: TGTGCCAGCAAGGGCAGGACAGGGGGGAAGGGAGGGGCCAACGTCCTGACTTTC
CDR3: CASKGRTGGKGGANVLTF

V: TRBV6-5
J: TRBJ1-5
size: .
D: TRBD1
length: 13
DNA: TGTGCCAGCGGGACAGGGGGCGCACAGCCCCAGCATTTT
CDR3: CASGTGGAQPQHF

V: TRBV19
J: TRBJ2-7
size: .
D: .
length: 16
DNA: TGTGCCAGTAGTATAGTCTTCAGGAGCCCACCGGGGGAGCAGTACTTC
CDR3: CASSIVFRSPPGEQYF

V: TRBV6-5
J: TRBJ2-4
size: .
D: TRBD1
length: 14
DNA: TGTGCCAGCGGGACAGGGGCGAGTGGAAACATTCAGTACTTC
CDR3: CASGTGASGNIQYF

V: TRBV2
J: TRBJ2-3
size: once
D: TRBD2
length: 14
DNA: TGTGCCAGCAGTCTCTTAAAGACTAGCGGGAGGCAGTATTTT
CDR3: CASSLLKTSGRQYF

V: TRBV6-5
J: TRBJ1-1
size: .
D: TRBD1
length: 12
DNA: TGTGCCAGCAGACGACAGGGAAGCGAAGCTTTCTTT
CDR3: CASRRQGSEAFF

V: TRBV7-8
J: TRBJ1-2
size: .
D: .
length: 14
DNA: TGTGCCAGCAGCTTAACTACCCGAGACTATGGCTACACCTTC
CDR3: CASSLTTRDYGYTF

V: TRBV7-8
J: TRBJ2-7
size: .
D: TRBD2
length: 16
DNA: TGTGCCAGCAGCCGGCTTCGACTAGCGGGGGCCTACGAGCAGTACTTC
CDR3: CASSRLRLAGAYEQYF

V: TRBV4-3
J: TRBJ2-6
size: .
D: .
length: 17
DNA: TGCGCCAGCAGCCCTGGGACTGGAGAGGCTCGGGCCAACGTCCTGACTTTC
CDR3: CASSPGTGEARANVLTF

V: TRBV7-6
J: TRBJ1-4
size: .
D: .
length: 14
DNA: TGTGCCAGCACCTACAGCCCGCGGGACGAAAAACTGTTTTTT
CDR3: CASTYSPRDEKLFF

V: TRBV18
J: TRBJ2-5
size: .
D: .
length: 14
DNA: TGTGCCAGCACCCCCCGGGACTCACAAGAGACCCAGTACTTC
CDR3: CASTPRDSQETQYF

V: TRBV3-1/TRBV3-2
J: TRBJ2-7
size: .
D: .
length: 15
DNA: TGTGCCAGCAGCCATACCCCTAGCGTAGGCTACGAGCAGTACTTC
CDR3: CASSHTPSVGYEQYF

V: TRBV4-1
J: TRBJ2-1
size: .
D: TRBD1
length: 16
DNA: TGCGCCAGCAGCCAAGGAGGACAGGGGCGGGACAATGAGCAGTTCTTC
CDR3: CASSQGGQGRDNEQFF

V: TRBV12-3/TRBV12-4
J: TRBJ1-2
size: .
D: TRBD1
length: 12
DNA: TGTGCCAGCAGTCTCAGGGGGCTGAGCTACACCTTC
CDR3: CASSLRGLSYTF

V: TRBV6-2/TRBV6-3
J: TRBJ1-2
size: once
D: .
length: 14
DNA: TGTGCCAGCAGTTACTCCGAGTTCCTCTATGGCTACACCTTC
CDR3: CASSYSEFLYGYTF

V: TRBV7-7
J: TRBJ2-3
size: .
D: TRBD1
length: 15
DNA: TGTGCCAGCAGCTTAGGGACAGGGTTGTCAGATACGCAGTATTTT
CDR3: CASSLGTGLSDTQYF

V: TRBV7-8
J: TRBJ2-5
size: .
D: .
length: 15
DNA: TGTGCCAGCAGCGTTTGGACAACGTACCAAGAGACCCAGTACTTC
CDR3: CASSVWTTYQETQYF

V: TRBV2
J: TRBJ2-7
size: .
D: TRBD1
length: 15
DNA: TGTGCCAGCAGACCCGACAGGGGAGTCGCCTACGAGCAGTACTTC
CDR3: CASRPDRGVAYEQYF

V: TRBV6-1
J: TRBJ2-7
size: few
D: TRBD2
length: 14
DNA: TGTGCCAGCAGTTTAGCGGGAGGGGCCGTCGAGCAGTACTTC
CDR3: CASSLAGGAVEQYF

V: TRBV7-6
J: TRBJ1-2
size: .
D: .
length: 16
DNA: TGTGCCAGCAGTTCATCCCCGGGACACCTTAACTATGGCTACACCTTC
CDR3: CASSSSPGHLNYGYTF

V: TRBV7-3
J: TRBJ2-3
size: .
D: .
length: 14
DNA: TGTGCCAGCAGCTTCACATTCGGGGGATCCTCGCAGTATTTT
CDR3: CASSFTFGGSSQYF

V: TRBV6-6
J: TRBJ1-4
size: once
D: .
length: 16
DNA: TGTGCCAGCAGAAAGACAGGACAGCTTCTCAATGAAAAACTGTTTTTT
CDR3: CASRKTGQLLNEKLFF

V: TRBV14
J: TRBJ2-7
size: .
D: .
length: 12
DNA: TGTGCCAGCAGCCGAGAGTCAGACGAGCAGTACTTC
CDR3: CASSRESDEQYF

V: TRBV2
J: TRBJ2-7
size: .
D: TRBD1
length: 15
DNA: TGTGCCAGCAGGCCCATCGGACAGGGCTCCTACGAGCAGTACTTC
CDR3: CASRPIGQGSYEQYF

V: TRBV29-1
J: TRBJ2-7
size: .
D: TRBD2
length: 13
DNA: TGCAGCGGGGGGATAGCGGGAGGTTACGAGCAGTACTTC
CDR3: CSGGIAGGYEQYF